A selection of T cell receptor beta chains follows, all from one sample in a study of molecular identifiers for immune sequencing clone quantification. MiXCR, applied by TCRdb to the PCR reads, yields one record per CDR3 protein. The repertoire has more than 250,000 distinct CDR3 sequences, 20% to 25% of them found once; the top ten carry about 0.79%. Source material: naive CD8+ T cells from blood, with Jurkat cell RNA spiked in. These receptors were obtained from a human donor in good health. Some libraries in this study had Jurkat cell RNA spiked in. Each CDR3 is given with its conserved first and last residue. Each record gives: V gene, clone size, J gene, D gene, CDR3 DNA, CDR3 protein. A D gene is named only where the DNA matches it firmly. A row's size may be missing; if present it is once, few, many or a size class.

TRBV7-8	many	TRBJ2-3	TRBD2	TGTGCCAGCAGCCCAGGGACTAGCGGGGTCACAGATACGCAGTATTTT	CASSPGTSGVTDTQYF
TRBV4-3	.	TRBJ2-1	.	TGCGCCAGCAGCCAAGATCGGGGGTTCCTCTACAATGAGCAGTTCTTC	CASSQDRGFLYNEQFF
TRBV6-2/TRBV6-3	.	TRBJ2-1	TRBD2	TGTGCCAGCAGTTCCCCGGGACTAGCGTCCTACAATGAGCAGTTCTTC	CASSSPGLASYNEQFF
TRBV6-6	few	TRBJ2-3	.	TGTGCCAGCGGGGACGGATTGGGGGATACGCAGTATTTT	CASGDGLGDTQYF
TRBV20-1	many	TRBJ2-7	.	TGCAGTGCTAGAGATGCAGTGGAGGGGCAGGTATACGAGCAGTACTTC	CSARDAVEGQVYEQYF
TRBV2	.	TRBJ1-1	TRBD1	TGTGCCAGCAGTGAAGGGACAGGGACTACTGAAGCTTTCTTT	CASSEGTGTTEAFF
TRBV7-9	many	TRBJ1-5	TRBD1	TGTGCCAGCAGCGCGACAGGGGATGATCAGCCCCAGCATTTT	CASSATGDDQPQHF
TRBV9	many	TRBJ2-3	.	TGTGCCAGCAGCTCAGAGGACGGCAGAGGCACAGATACGCAGTATTTT	CASSSEDGRGTDTQYF
TRBV10-3	.	TRBJ2-5	.	TGTGCCATCAGTGAGGAAGCGTTCGAGACCCAGTACTTC	CAISEEAFETQYF
TRBV19	few	TRBJ1-4	.	TGTGCCAGTATCGGGAAGAACAATGAAAAACTGTTTTTT	CASIGKNNEKLFF
TRBV12-3/TRBV12-4	many	TRBJ2-7	TRBD1	TGTGCCAGCAGCCCGACAGGGGCAGTCGGCGAGCAGTACTTC	CASSPTGAVGEQYF
TRBV28	.	TRBJ2-7	.	TGTGCCACCGAGGGGGGGGTTACCTACGAGCAGTACTTC	CATEGGVTYEQYF
TRBV20-1	many	TRBJ2-2	.	TGCAGTGCTAGGCTCAGGATTACCGGGGAGCTGTTTTTT	CSARLRITGELFF
TRBV6-2/TRBV6-3	many	TRBJ2-2	TRBD1	TGTGCCAGCAGTTATGAGGACAGGTCGATTACCGGGGAGCTGTTTTTT	CASSYEDRSITGELFF
TRBV10-3	few	TRBJ2-7	.	TGTGCCATCAGTGACTACCTGGACCCCCCTAGCGAGCAGTACTTC	CAISDYLDPPSEQYF
TRBV29-1	many	TRBJ2-7	TRBD1	TGCAGCTTCGCCGGGACAGGGGGAACCTACGAGCAGTACTTC	CSFAGTGGTYEQYF
TRBV29-1	many	TRBJ2-7	TRBD1	TGCAGCGTTGAAGGATTTCTCGGGACAGGAGACTACGAGCAGTACTTC	CSVEGFLGTGDYEQYF
TRBV7-6	many	TRBJ2-7	TRBD2	TGTGCCAGCAGCTTAACAGGATATCAAAGCGGGGGAGCCTACGAGCAGTACTTC	CASSLTGYQSGGAYEQYF
TRBV5-1	.	TRBJ2-5	.	TGCACCAGCAGTTTGGACTGGCAGGCGGACGGGACCCAGTACTTC	CTSSLDWQADGTQYF
TRBV19	few	TRBJ2-7	TRBD1	TGTGCCAGTAGCCAAAATATTAGGGGGCCCTACGAGCAGTACTTC	CASSQNIRGPYEQYF
TRBV19	many	TRBJ1-6	.	TGTGCCAGTAAGGTGATGGCAGCGAGTAATTCACCCCTCCACTTT	CASKVMAASNSPLHF
TRBV20-1	few	TRBJ2-3	TRBD1	TGCAGTGCTAGGCGACAGGGGATGGTTCCCACAGATACGCAGTATTTT	CSARRQGMVPTDTQYF
TRBV19	many	TRBJ2-2	.	TGTGCCAGTTTCGGATCTCGGGGGCCCGGGGAGCTGTTTTTT	CASFGSRGPGELFF
TRBV7-9	many	TRBJ2-3	TRBD2	TGTGCCAGCAGCTTTAAGGGACTAGCGGGAGGGCCCGGCACAGATACGCAGTATTTT	CASSFKGLAGGPGTDTQYF
TRBV3-1	few	TRBJ1-2	TRBD1	TGTGCCAGCAGCCAAGGACAGGGTACCTATGGCTACACCTTC	CASSQGQGTYGYTF
TRBV5-5	many	TRBJ2-3	TRBD1	TGTGCCAGCAGCCTGTGGGACAGGCCCCGAGGAGATACGCAGTATTTT	CASSLWDRPRGDTQYF
TRBV30	.	TRBJ2-3	.	TGTGCCTGGCAACAGGGAACCAGCGCAGATACGCAGTATTTT	CAWQQGTSADTQYF
TRBV7-2	many	TRBJ2-7	.	TGTGCCAGCAGCTTAGAACAGGGTCTTGGGTACGAGCAGTACTTC	CASSLEQGLGYEQYF
TRBV19	many	TRBJ2-1	.	TGTGCCAGTAGTATCTTAAGCGCTGCCTACAATGAGCAGTTCTTC	CASSILSAAYNEQFF
TRBV2	.	TRBJ1-2	.	TGTGCCAGCAGTGAATTGGGATCGGGTGGCTACACCTTC	CASSELGSGGYTF
TRBV29-1	many	TRBJ1-5	.	TGCAGCGTTGAAGATGGGGGGGGGCAGCCCCAGCATTTT	CSVEDGGGQPQHF
TRBV20-1	few	TRBJ2-5	.	TGCAGTGCTCGTAACCTACCCCCAGGGATTCAAGAGACCCAGTACTTC	CSARNLPPGIQETQYF
TRBV12-3/TRBV12-4	few	TRBJ1-6	TRBD1	TGTGCCAGCAGTCCTCAGGGGGGTGGTTCACCCCTCCACTTT	CASSPQGGGSPLHF
TRBV30	many	TRBJ1-4	.	TGTGCCTGGAAGGGGATAGCTGAAAAACTGTTTTTT	CAWKGIAEKLFF
TRBV27	many	TRBJ1-1	.	TGTGCCAGCAAAGGCGTCGCTGAAGCTTTCTTT	CASKGVAEAFF
TRBV12-3/TRBV12-4	many	TRBJ2-6	.	TGTGCCAGCAGTTTAGTCCTGGGGTTCCTCTCTGGGGCCAACGTCCTGACTTTC	CASSLVLGFLSGANVLTF
TRBV6-6	many	TRBJ1-6	.	TGTGCCAGCAGTTACTCGATAGTCCCTTTCGGAGAGAGCTCCTATAATTCACCCCTCCACTTT	CASSYSIVPFGESSYNSPLHF